Described below is a single T cell receptor (beta chain) sequence and its context. This CDR3 spans 14 amino acids. V lost 3 bases to trimming and J lost 8 bases, with 13 bases between them. The germline V gene has CDR1 LNHDA and CDR2 SQIVND (reference sequence). The sample originates from a study of blood T cell repertoires in COVID-19. As originally analysed: Quantification of nucleated cells was approximated via reference gene primer amplification. Only in-frame clones appear in the TCRdb table, and some are missing; sequencing was by immunoSEQ multiplex PCR. Clone size and the V and J calls come from that table; the DNA yielded D and trimming. The table includes some 170,000 clones, roughly 90% detected once. The age range of participants was 18 to 89 years, with residence in about 25 US areas.

V gene TRBV19 combines with J gene TRBJ1-4; no definite D call. This sequence was found in a human donor with acute COVID-19. The donor label of this sample is uncertain. Sequenced: PBMCs or T cells enriched from blood (not recorded which). The CDR3 reads CASSIRGGFEKLFF. Written as DNA, the CDR3 is TGTGCCAGTAGTATTCGCGGTGGTTTCGAAAAACTGTTTTTT.